Presented here are 9 T cell receptor beta chains from one specimen sequenced in a study of CD8 T cells in Susac syndrome. RNA totalling about 0.45 to 1 ug underwent reverse transcription with random hexamers. MiXCR was run by TCRdb on the immunoSEQ multiplex PCR reads, yielding one entry per CDR3 protein. The sample yields 250,000 to 300,000 distinct CDR3 sequences, 89% seen once. Sequenced material: CD8+ T cells from PBMCs. These receptors were obtained from a human donor with multiple sclerosis.

The CDR3 is CATPDILSGNTIYF. The DNA of the CDR3 is TGTGCCACCCCCGACATCCTCTCTGGAAACACCATATATTTT. V gene TRBV7-9 combines with J gene TRBJ1-3, with no clear D. This CDR3 spans 14 amino acids. The V end was cut by 10 bases, the J end by 0 bases, with 13 bases between. Germline CDR1 and CDR2: SEHNR and FQNEAQ (reference sequence). Combining the CDR3 with reference TRBV7-9 and TRBJ1-3 gives the whole variable domain DTGVSQNPRHKITKRGQNVTFRCDPISEHNRLYWYRQTLGQGPEFLTYFQNEAQLEKSRLLSDRFSAERPKGSFSTLEIQRTEQGDSAMYLCATPDILSGNTIYFGEGSWLTVV.

The chain joins TRBV6-2 or TRBV6-3 to TRBJ2-5, with 7 bases matching TRBD2. The germline V gene encodes CDR1 MNHEY and CDR2 SVGEGT. Trimming removed 4 bases from V and 5 bases from J; junction bases left unmatched: 7. The CDR3 totals 14 residues. The CDR3 sequence is CASSSWDYRETQYF. The DNA of the CDR3 is TGTGCCAGCAGTTCCTGGGACTACAGGGAGACCCAGTACTTC.

This clonotype was found once. The chain is built from TRBV7-9 and TRBJ2-2; D might be TRBD2 (6 bases). The V and J ends lost 1 base and 4 bases respectively, with 16 bases between them. The CDR3 runs to 17 residues. CDR1 and CDR2 from the germline V gene are SEHNR and FQNEAQ (reference sequence). CDR3 region: CASSLDLALGGTGELFF. CDR3 bases: TGTGCCAGCAGCTTAGATCTAGCCCTGGGGGGCACCGGGGAGCTGTTTTTT.

The CDR3 spells CASSQEPYEQYF. DNA of the CDR3: TGTGCCAGCAGCCAAGAGCCCTACGAGCAGTACTTC. The J gene is TRBJ2-7, the V gene TRBV4-2; D gene unclear. V lost 0 bases and J 2 bases, leaving 2 bases between the germline ends. The CDR3 loop spans 12 amino acids. Germline V gives CDR1 LGHNA, CDR2 YNFKEQ.

V is TRBV15 and J is TRBJ2-3, with a weak D call TRBD2 (7 bases). The CDR3 totals 15 residues. V was trimmed by 5 bases and J by 0 bases, leaving 12 bases between them. Germline CDR1 and CDR2: LNHNV and YYDKDF (reference sequence). Written as DNA, the CDR3 is TGTGCCACCAGCCGTGAGGGGGGGAGCACAGATACGCAGTATTTT. Protein: CATSREGGSTDTQYF.

The V and J genes are TRBV7-9 and TRBJ2-7, with 10 bases lining up with TRBD2. With 5 bases clipped from V and 3 bases from J, the junction kept 13 bases outside the gene matches. CDR1 is SEHNR, CDR2 FQNEAQ, per germline (reference sequence). CDR3 size: 17 residues. The CDR3 region is CASSGWTGTSAYYEQYF. The CDR3 coding sequence is TGTGCCAGCAGCGGATGGACCGGGACTAGCGCATACTACGAGCAGTACTTC.

The chain recombines TRBV24-1 with TRBJ2-5; the D gene is possibly TRBD2 (5 bases). This CDR3 spans 15 amino acids. V was pared by 0 bases and J by 1 base, with 8 bases between. Germline CDR1 KGHDR, CDR2 SFDVKD. The CDR3 coding sequence is TGTGCCACCAGTGATTTGAAGGACTTCCAAGAGACCCAGTACTTC. Its translation is CATSDLKDFQETQYF.

V and J are TRBV7-2 and TRBJ2-3; D is unresolved. CDR1 and CDR2 from the germline V gene are SGHTA and FQGNSA. V lost 6 bases and J 4 bases, leaving 5 bases between the germline ends. The CDR3 runs to 11 residues. CDR3 residues: CASRISDTQYF. In DNA, the CDR3 is TGTGCCAGCAGAATCTCAGATACGCAGTATTTT.

V is TRBV30 and J is TRBJ2-3, with unresolved D. V gave up 0 bases and J gave up 4 bases, with 11 bases separating them. Germline lookup yields CDR1 GTSNPN and CDR2 SVGIG (reference sequence). The CDR3 consists of 14 residues. This chain's CDR3 is CAWSVVSGSDTQYF. Written as DNA, the CDR3 is TGTGCCTGGAGTGTAGTGTCTGGATCAGATACGCAGTATTTT.